The clone carrying this TCR beta chain occurred once. The record originates from a study of cytomegalovirus exposure and HLA in healthy donors. In the study overall: T cells numbering about 200 million yielded more than 95 million unique TCR beta sequences in an earlier analysis.

This CDR3 has 13 residues. V was clipped by 0 bases and J by 7 bases; unmatched bases: 3. Germline V gene sequence: CDR1 SGHRS, CDR2 YFSETQ. Donors had nominal health at sampling but likely had unrecorded immune exposures. In the PCR, 60 Vbeta and 13 Jbeta primers were used. Sequenced by immunoSEQ multiplex PCR; TCRdb stores in-frame clones only, minus some. The sample shows about 41,000 clones, 81% of them seen only once. The rearrangement joins TRBV5-1 to TRBJ2-7; 8 bases map to TRBD2. Sequencing was performed on PBMCs. This TCR came from a man between 45 and 60 years old in good health and CMV-seronegative. The CDR3 DNA sequence: TGCGCCAGCAGCTTGGGACTAGCGTGGGAGCAGTACTTC. This codes for CASSLGLAWEQYF.